This T cell receptor beta chain was captured in a study of CD8+ T cells in alopecia areata. Overall study findings and caveats: Normal-skin resident alphabeta T cells also appear among scalp sample sequences.

This clone was detected once. Its target is unknown. V was clipped by 1 base and J by 4 bases, with 13 bases between them. This CDR3 contains 15 residues. The germline gives CDR1 SGHTA, CDR2 FQGNSA. As the sequencing template, cDNA was produced by extracting RNA and reverse transcribing it. Sequenced by immunoSEQ multiplex PCR; TCRdb stores in-frame clones only, minus some. The sample consists of over 110,000 clones, about 51% of them appearing once. In alopecia areata patients, both lesional scalp punch biopsies and peripheral blood were collected. The source of this sequence is a human donor with alopecia areata. The sequenced sample was CD4+ T cells sorted from blood, obtained at week 0. The chain couples TRBV7-2 to TRBJ1-2; no clear D gene. The CDR3 bases are TGTGCCAGCAGCTTAGGCTCTGAGGTTATCTATGGCTACACCTTC. Protein: CASSLGSEVIYGYTF.